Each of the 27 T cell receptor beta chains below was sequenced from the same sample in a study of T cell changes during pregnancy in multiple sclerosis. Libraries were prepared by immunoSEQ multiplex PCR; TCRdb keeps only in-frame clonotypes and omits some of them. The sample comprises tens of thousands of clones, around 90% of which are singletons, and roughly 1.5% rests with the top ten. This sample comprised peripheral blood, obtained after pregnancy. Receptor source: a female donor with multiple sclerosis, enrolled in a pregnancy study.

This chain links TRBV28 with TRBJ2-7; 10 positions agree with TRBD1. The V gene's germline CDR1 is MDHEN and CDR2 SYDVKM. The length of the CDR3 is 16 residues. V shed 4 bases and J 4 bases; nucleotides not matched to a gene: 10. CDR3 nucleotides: TGTGCCAGCAGTTCTCCGGGACAGGGGATTGGGTACGAGCAGTACTTC. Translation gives CASSSPGQGIGYEQYF.

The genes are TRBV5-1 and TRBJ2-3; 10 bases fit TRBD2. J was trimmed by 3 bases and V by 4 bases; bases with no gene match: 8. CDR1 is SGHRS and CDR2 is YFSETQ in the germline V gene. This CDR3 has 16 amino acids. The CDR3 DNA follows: TGCGCCAGCAGCATGGGGACTAGCGAGGGGACAGATACGCAGTATTTT. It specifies CASSMGTSEGTDTQYF.

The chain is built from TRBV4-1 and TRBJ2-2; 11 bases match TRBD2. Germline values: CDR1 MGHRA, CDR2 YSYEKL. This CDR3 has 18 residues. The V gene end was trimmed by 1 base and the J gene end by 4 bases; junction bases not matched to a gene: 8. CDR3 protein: CASSQGLAGRTGTGELFF. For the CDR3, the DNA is TGCGCCAGCAGCCAAGGACTAGCGGGAAGAACAGGCACCGGGGAGCTGTTTTTT.

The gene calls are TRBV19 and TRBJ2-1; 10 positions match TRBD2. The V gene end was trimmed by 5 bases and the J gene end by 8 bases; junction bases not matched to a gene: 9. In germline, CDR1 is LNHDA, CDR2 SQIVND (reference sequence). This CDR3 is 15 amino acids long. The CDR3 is CASSAPSGSSDEQFF. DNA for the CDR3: TGTGCCAGTAGTGCTCCTAGCGGGAGTAGCGATGAGCAGTTCTTC.

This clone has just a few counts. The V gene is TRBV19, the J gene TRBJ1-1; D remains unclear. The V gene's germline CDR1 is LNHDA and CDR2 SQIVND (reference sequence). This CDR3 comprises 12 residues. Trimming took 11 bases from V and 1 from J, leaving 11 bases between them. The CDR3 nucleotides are TGTGCCTCCAAAGCGGGGAACACTGAAGCTTTCTTT. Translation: CASKAGNTEAFF.

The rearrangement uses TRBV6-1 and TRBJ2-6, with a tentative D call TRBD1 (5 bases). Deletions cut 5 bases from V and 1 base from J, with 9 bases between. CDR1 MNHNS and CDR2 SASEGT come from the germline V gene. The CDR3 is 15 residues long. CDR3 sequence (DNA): TGTGCCAGCAGTCCGCAGGGTTCTGGGGCCAACGTCCTGACTTTC. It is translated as CASSPQGSGANVLTF.

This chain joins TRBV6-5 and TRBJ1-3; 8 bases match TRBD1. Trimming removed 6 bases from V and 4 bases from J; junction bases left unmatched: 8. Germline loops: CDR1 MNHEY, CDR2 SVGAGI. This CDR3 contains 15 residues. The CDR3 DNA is TGTGCCAGCAGGGCAACAGGGGGATCAGGAAACACCATATATTTT. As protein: CASRATGGSGNTIYF.

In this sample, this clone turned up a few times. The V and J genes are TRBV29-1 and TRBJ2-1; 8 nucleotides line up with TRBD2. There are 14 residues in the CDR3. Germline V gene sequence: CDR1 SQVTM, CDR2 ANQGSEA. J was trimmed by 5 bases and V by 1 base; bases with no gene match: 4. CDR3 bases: TGCAGCGTTGAAGCCGGGACTAGAAACAATGAGCAGTTCTTC. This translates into CSVEAGTRNNEQFF.

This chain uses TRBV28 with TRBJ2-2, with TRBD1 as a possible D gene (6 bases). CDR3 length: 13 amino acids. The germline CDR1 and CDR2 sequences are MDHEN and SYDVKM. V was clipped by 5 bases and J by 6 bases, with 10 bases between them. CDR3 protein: CASSGRGAGELFF. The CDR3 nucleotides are TGTGCCAGCAGTGGCAGGGGAGCCGGGGAGCTGTTTTTT.

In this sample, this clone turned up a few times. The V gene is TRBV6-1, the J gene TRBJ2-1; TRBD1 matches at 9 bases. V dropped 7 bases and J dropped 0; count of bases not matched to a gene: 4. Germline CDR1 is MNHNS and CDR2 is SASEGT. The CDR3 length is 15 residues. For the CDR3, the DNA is TGTGCCAGCACCCTGACAGGGGGCTCCTACAATGAGCAGTTCTTC. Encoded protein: CASTLTGGSYNEQFF.

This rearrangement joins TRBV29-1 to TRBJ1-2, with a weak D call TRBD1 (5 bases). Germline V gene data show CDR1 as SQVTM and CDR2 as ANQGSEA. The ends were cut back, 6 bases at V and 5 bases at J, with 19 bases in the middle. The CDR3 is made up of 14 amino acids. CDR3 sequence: CSVPGNRLTYGYTF. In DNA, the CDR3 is TGCAGCGTCCCAGGGAATAGACTTACATATGGCTACACCTTC.

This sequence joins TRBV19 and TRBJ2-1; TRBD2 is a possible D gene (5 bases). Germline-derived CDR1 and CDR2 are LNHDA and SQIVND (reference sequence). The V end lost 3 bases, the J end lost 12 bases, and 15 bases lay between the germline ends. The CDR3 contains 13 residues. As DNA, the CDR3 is TGTGCCAGTAGTATGTTAGAGCCAGCGGTGCAGTTCTTC. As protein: CASSMLEPAVQFF.

CDR3 nucleotides: TGTGCCAGTAGTGCACCGGGACAGTCATACTACGAGCAGTACTTC. Translating gives CASSAPGQSYYEQYF. The V gene is TRBV19, the J gene TRBJ2-7; TRBD1 matches at 7 bases. This CDR3 has 15 amino acids. With 5 bases clipped from V and 3 bases from J, the junction kept 10 bases outside the gene matches. In germline, CDR1 is LNHDA, CDR2 SQIVND (reference sequence).

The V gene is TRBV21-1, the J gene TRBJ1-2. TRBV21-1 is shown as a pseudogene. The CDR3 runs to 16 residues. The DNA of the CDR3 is TGTGCCAGCAGCAAACTATTGCGAATGTCTAACTATGGCTACACCTTC. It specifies CASSKLLRMSNYGYTF.

The CDR3 DNA is TGTGCCTGGAGTGTAGGGACAACGACCCGTTACGAGCAGTACTTC. It codes for CAWSVGTTTRYEQYF. The chain recombines TRBV30 with TRBJ2-7; D may be TRBD1 (6 bases). CDR1 GTSNPN and CDR2 SVGIG come from the germline V gene (reference sequence). The CDR3 runs to 15 residues. Trimming stripped 0 bases from V and 4 bases from J, with 16 bases between.

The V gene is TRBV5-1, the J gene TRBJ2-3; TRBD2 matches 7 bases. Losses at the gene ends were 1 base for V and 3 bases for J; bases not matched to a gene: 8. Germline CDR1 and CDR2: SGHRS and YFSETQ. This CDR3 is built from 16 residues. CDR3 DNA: TGCGCCAGCAGCTTGCCGCTAGCGGAGGGGACAGATACGCAGTATTTT. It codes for CASSLPLAEGTDTQYF.

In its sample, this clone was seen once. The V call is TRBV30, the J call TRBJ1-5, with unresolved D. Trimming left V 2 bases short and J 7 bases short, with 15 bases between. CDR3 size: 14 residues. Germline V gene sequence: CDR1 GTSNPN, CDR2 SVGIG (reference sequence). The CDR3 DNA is TGTGCCTGGAGTAGAGGGTCTAAAGGCCAGCCCCAGCATTTT. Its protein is CAWSRGSKGQPQHF. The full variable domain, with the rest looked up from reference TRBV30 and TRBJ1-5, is SQTIHQWPATLVQPVGSPLSLECTVEGTSNPNLYWYRQAAGRGLQLLFYSVGIGQISSEVPQNLSASRPQDRQFILSSKKLLLSDSGFYLCAWSRGSKGQPQHFGDGTRLSIL.

CDR3 sequence (DNA): TGTGCCAGCAGCCTATTTCGAGCAGGACTAGCGGGATGGGACGAGCAGTACTTC. Its protein is CASSLFRAGLAGWDEQYF. The rearrangement links TRBV11-2 to TRBJ2-7; 12 positions match TRBD2. The trim removed 5 bases at V and 5 bases at J, leaving 16 bases unmatched. The CDR3 contains 18 residues. CDR1 SGHAT and CDR2 FQNNGV come from the germline V gene.

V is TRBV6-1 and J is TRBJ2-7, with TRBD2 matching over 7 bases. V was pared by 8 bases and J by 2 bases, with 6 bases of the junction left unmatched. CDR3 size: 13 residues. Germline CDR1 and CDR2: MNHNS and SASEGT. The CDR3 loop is CASRLAATYEQYF. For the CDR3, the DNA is TGTGCCAGCCGTCTAGCGGCCACCTACGAGCAGTACTTC.

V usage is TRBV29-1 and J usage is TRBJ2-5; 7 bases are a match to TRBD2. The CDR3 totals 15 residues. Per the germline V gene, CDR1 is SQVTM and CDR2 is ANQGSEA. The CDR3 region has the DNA TGCAGTGCCACGTTAAGCGGGGCCCTCTATACGACCCAGTACTTC. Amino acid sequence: CSATLSGALYTTQYF. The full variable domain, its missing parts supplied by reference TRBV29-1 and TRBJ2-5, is SAVISQKPSRDICQRGTSLTIQCQVDSQVTMMFWYRQQPGQSLTLIATANQGSEATYESGFVIDKFPISRPNLTFSTLTVSNMSPEDSSIYLCSATLSGALYTTQYFGPGTRLLVL.

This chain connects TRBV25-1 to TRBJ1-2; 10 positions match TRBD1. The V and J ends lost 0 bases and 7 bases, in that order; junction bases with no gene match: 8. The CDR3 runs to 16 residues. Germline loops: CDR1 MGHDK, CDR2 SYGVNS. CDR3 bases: TGTGCCAGCAGTGAATATTCGACAGGGGGCAGGAGTGGCTACACCTTC. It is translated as CASSEYSTGGRSGYTF.

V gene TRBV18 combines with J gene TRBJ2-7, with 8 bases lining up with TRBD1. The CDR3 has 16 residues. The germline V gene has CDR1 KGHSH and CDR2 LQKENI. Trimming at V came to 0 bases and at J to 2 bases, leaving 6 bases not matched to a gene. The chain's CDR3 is CASSPPDRAAPYEQYF. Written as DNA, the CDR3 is TGTGCCAGCTCACCACCGGACAGGGCCGCCCCCTACGAGCAGTACTTC.

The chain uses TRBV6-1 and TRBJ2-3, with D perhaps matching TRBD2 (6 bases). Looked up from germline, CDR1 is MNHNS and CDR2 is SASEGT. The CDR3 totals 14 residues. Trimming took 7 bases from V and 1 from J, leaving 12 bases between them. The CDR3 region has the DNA TGTGCCAGCACGACAAGGAGGGGCACAGATACGCAGTATTTT. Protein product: CASTTRRGTDTQYF.

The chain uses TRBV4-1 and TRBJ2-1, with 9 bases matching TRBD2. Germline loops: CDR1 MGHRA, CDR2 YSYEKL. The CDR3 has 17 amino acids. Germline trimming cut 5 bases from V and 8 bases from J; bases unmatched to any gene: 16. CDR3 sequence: CASSDPISGSGFHEQFF. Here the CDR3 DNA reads TGCGCCAGCAGCGACCCAATTAGCGGGAGCGGTTTCCATGAGCAGTTCTTC.

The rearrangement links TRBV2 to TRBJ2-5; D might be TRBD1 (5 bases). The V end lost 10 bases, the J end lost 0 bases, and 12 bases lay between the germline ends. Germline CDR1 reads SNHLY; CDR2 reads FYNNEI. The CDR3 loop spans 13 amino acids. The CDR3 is CAKDPGNQETQYF. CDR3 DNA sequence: TGTGCCAAAGACCCAGGGAACCAAGAGACCCAGTACTTC.

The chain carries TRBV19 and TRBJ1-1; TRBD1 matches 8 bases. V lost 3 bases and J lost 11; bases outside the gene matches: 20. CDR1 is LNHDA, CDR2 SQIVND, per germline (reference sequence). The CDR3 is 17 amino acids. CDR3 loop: CASSMGPWTGRWVEAFF. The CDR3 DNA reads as TGTGCCAGTAGTATGGGACCATGGACAGGGCGGTGGGTAGAGGCTTTCTTT.

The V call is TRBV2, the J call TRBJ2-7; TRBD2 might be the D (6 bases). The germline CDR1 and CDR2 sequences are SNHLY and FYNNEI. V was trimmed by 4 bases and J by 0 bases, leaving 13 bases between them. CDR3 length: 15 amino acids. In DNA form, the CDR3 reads TGTGCCAGCAGTGGGGGTCTTAGCGGCTCCTACGAGCAGTACTTC. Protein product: CASSGGLSGSYEQYF.